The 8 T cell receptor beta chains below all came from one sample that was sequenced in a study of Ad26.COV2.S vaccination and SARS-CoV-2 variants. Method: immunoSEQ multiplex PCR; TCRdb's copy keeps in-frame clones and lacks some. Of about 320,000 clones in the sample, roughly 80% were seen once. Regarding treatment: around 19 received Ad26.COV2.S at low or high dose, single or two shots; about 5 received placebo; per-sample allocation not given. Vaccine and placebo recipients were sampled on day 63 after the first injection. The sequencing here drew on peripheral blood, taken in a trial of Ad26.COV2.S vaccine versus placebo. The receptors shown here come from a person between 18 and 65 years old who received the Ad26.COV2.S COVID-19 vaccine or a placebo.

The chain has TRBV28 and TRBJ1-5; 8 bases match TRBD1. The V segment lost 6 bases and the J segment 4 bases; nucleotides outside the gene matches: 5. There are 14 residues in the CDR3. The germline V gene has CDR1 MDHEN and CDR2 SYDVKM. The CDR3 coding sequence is TGTGCCAGCAGCCGGACAGGGAATAATCAGCCCCAGCATTTT. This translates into CASSRTGNNQPQHF.

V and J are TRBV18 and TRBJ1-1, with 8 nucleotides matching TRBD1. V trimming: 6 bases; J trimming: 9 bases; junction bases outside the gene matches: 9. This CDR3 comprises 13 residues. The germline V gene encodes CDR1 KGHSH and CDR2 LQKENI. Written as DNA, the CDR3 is TGTGCCAGCTCCTGGGACAGGCTGCAACAAGCTTTCTTT. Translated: CASSWDRLQQAFF.

The CDR3: CASSLVRGYGYTF. In DNA form, the CDR3 reads TGTGCCAGCAGTTTGGTCAGGGGATACGGCTACACCTTC. V gene TRBV27 combines with J gene TRBJ1-2; tentatively, D is TRBD1 (6 bases). The V gene's germline CDR1 is MNHEY and CDR2 SMNVEV (reference sequence). The CDR3 covers 13 residues. The V and J ends lost 3 bases and 8 bases respectively, with 13 bases between them.

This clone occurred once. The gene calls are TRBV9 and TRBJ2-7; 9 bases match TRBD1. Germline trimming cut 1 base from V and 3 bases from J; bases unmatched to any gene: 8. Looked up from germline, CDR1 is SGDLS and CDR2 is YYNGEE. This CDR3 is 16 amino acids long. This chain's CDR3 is CASSVTQGAADYEQYF. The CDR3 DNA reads TGTGCCAGCAGCGTAACACAGGGGGCTGCGGACTACGAGCAGTACTTC.

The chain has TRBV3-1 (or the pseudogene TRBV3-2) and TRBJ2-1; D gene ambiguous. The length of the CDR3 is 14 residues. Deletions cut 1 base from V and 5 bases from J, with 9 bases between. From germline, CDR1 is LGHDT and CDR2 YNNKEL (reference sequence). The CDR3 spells CASSQGVLNNEQFF. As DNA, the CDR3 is TGTGCCAGCAGCCAAGGGGTCTTAAACAATGAGCAGTTCTTC.

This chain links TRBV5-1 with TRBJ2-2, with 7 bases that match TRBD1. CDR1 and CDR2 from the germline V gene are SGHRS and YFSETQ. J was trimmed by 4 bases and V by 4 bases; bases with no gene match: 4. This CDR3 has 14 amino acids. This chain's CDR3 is CASSRQGPTGELFF. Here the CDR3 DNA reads TGCGCCAGCAGCCGACAGGGACCCACCGGGGAGCTGTTTTTT.

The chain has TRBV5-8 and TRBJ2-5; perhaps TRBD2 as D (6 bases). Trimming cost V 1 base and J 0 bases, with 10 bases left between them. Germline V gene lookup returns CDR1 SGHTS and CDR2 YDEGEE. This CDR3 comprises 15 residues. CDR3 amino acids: CASSLLAGNQETQYF. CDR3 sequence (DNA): TGTGCCAGCAGCTTGTTGGCGGGGAACCAAGAGACCCAGTACTTC.

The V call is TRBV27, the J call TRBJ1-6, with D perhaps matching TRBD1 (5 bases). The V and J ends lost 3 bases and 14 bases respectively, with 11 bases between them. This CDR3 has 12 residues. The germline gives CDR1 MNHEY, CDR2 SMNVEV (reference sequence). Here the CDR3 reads CASSLTEGTLHF. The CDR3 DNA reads TGTGCCAGCAGTTTGACAGAGGGTACCCTCCACTTT.